Listed below are T cell receptor beta chains from one sample, sequenced in a study of somatic mutations in cytotoxic T cells in rheumatoid arthritis. Sequenced by immunoSEQ multiplex PCR; TCRdb stores in-frame clones only, minus some. The sample consists of more than 13,000 clones, 72% of them appearing once. Sequencing used CD8+ T cells sorted from blood. The receptors were gathered from an adult with rheumatoid arthritis. The CDR3 runs from the conserved cysteine through the conserved F or W. A D gene is named only where the DNA matches it firmly. Not every row has a clone size; where given, it reads once, few, many or a size class.

NA	NA	TRBV5-6	TRBJ2-7	CASSQLRGEQYF	TGTGCCAGCAGCCAACTTAGGGGCGAGCAGTACTTC
NA	NA	TRBV25-1	TRBJ2-7	CARRSRGGPSYEQYF	TGTGCCAGGCGGTCTAGGGGGGGGCCATCCTACGAGCAGTACTTC
once	NA	TRBV4-1	TRBJ2-2	CASSQFPGRMVNTGELFF	TGCGCCAGCAGCCAATTCCCAGGGAGAATGGTGAACACCGGGGAGCTGTTTTTT
NA	NA	TRBV28	TRBJ1-1	CASSPEAGDTEAFF	TGTGCCAGCAGTCCGGAAGCAGGTGATACTGAAGCTTTCTTT
NA	NA	TRBV11-2	TRBJ2-1	CASSQVLGPTYNEQFF	TGTGCCAGCAGTCAGGTTTTGGGTCCCACCTACAATGAGCAGTTCTTC
NA	NA	TRBV15	TRBJ1-1	CATSRGMRPLGTEAFF	TGTGCCACCAGCAGAGGCATGAGGCCTTTGGGCACTGAAGCTTTCTTT
NA	NA	TRBV27	TRBJ2-1	CASSFGPYNEQFF	TGTGCCAGCAGTTTTGGGCCCTACAATGAGCAGTTCTTC
NA	NA	TRBV4-3	TRBJ1-2	CASSQEKGQNYGYTF	TGCGCCAGCAGCCAAGAAAAAGGACAGAACTATGGCTACACCTTC
NA	NA	TRBV5-1	TRBJ1-2	CASSIRDTTYGYTF	TGCGCCAGCAGCATCCGGGACACTACCTATGGCTACACCTTC
NA	NA	TRBV6-6	TRBJ2-2	CASSYFAGELFF	TGTGCCAGCAGTTACTTTGCCGGGGAGCTGTTTTTT
NA	NA	TRBV7-9	TRBJ2-3	CASNPQVGVADTQYF	TGTGCCAGCAACCCCCAAGTCGGAGTTGCAGATACGCAGTATTTT
NA	NA	TRBV4-3	TRBJ2-7	CASSQDRESYEQYF	TGCGCCAGCAGCCAAGATCGAGAATCCTACGAGCAGTACTTC
NA	TRBD2	TRBV15	TRBJ2-1	CATSRVQRGVEQFF	TGTGCCACCAGCAGAGTGCAGCGGGGGGTCGAGCAGTTCTTC
once	NA	TRBV19	TRBJ2-1	CASSIGTSSSSYNEQFF	TGTGCCAGTAGTATAGGTACTAGCTCAAGCTCCTACAATGAGCAGTTCTTC
NA	NA	TRBV9	TRBJ1-3	CASSVEGSSGNTIYF	TGTGCCAGCAGCGTAGAGGGAAGCTCTGGAAACACCATATATTTT
NA	NA	TRBV6-6	TRBJ2-1	CASSYAPGAGEQFF	TGTGCCAGCAGTTACGCTCCAGGGGCCGGCGAGCAGTTCTTC
NA	NA	TRBV28	TRBJ2-7	CACGVKGGPWEQYF	TGTGCCTGCGGGGTAAAGGGGGGGCCGTGGGAGCAGTACTTC
once	NA	TRBV7-8	TRBJ2-7	CASSHRSLGYEQYF	TGTGCCAGCAGCCATCGGTCCCTGGGCTACGAGCAGTACTTC
NA	NA	TRBV4-3	TRBJ1-4	CASSQDPSGSEGNEKLFF	TGCGCCAGCAGCCAAGATCCCAGTGGCAGCGAGGGAAATGAAAAACTGTTTTTT
few	NA	TRBV10-2	TRBJ1-1	CASSEGGPLSPF	TGCGCCAGCAGTGAGGGAGGTCCCCTATCCCCCTTT
NA	NA	TRBV7-2	TRBJ2-1	CASSFGPYNEQFF	TGTGCCAGCAGCTTCGGACCTTACAATGAGCAGTTCTTC
once	NA	TRBV4-3	TRBJ2-2	CASSHFGGGSGELFF	TGCGCCAGCAGTCACTTTGGAGGGGGCAGCGGGGAGCTGTTTTTT
NA	NA	TRBV7-8	TRBJ2-3	CASLRGRNFKDTQYF	TGTGCTTCGCTCCGGGGGCGGAATTTTAAGGATACGCAGTATTTT
medium-sized	NA	TRBV6-5	TRBJ1-1	CASSPGHTEAFF	TGTGCCAGCAGTCCAGGACACACTGAAGCTTTCTTT
NA	NA	TRBV21-1	TRBJ2-3	CAGSKRLDTQYF	TGTGCCGGCAGCAAAAGACTAGATACGCAGTATTTT
few	NA	TRBV2	TRBJ1-1	CASSVENTEAFF	TGTGCCAGCAGTGTCGAGAACACTGAAGCTTTCTTT
NA	NA	TRBV25-1	TRBJ2-7	CASSEPGLHEQYF	TGTGCCAGCAGTGAACCAGGGCTACACGAGCAGTACTTC
NA	TRBD2	TRBV4-3	TRBJ2-3	CASSQVGFGSGVADTQYF	TGCGCCAGCAGCCAAGTGGGCTTCGGGAGCGGGGTAGCAGATACGCAGTATTTT
NA	TRBD1	TRBV27	TRBJ2-3	CASSWGQGGNTQYF	TGTGCCAGCAGTTGGGGACAGGGTGGTAATACGCAGTATTTT
NA	NA	TRBV10-1	TRBJ2-5	CASSEKETQYF	TGCGCCAGCAGTGAGAAAGAGACCCAGTACTTC
few	NA	TRBV7-9	TRBJ1-5	CASSLEFIGDGGQPQHF	TGTGCCAGCAGCTTAGAGTTTATAGGGGACGGGGGTCAGCCCCAGCATTTT
NA	TRBD1	TRBV4-2	TRBJ1-6	CASSPDRGPDSPLHF	TGTGCCAGCAGCCCCGACAGGGGGCCGGATTCACCCCTCCACTTT
few	TRBD1	TRBV27	TRBJ2-1	CATSAGTGGVNEQFF	TGTGCCACCAGTGCCGGGACAGGGGGGGTGAATGAGCAGTTCTTC
NA	TRBD1	TRBV5-1	TRBJ1-2	CASSFSWGQGPDGYTF	TGCGCCAGCAGCTTTTCCTGGGGACAGGGACCTGATGGCTACACCTTC
NA	NA	TRBV15	TRBJ2-2	CATSRDVRTGELFF	TGTGCCACCAGCAGGGATGTCCGGACCGGGGAGCTGTTTTTT
NA	NA	TRBV7-2	TRBJ2-7	CASSVGVIWESEQYF	TGTGCCAGCAGCGTAGGGGTTATATGGGAGTCCGAGCAGTACTTC
NA	TRBD1	TRBV5-1	TRBJ2-1	CASDRTGFDNEQFF	TGCGCCAGCGACAGGACAGGGTTTGACAATGAGCAGTTCTTC
NA	TRBD1	TRBV9	TRBJ2-3	CASSAGQGPDTQYF	TGTGCCAGCAGCGCGGGACAGGGGCCAGATACGCAGTATTTT
few	NA	TRBV9	TRBJ2-1	CASSLGPGGYEQFF	TGTGCCAGCAGCCTGGGACCGGGCGGGTATGAGCAGTTCTTC
NA	NA	TRBV27	TRBJ2-3	CASSTLQGRDTDTQYF	TGTGCCAGCAGTACACTACAGGGGAGGGACACAGATACGCAGTATTTT